The rows below give T cell receptor beta chains drawn from one sample of a study. TCRdb re-derived calls from the 5' RACE reads in MiXCR, one entry per CDR3 protein. Of about 10,000 distinct CDR3 sequences in the sample, just over 25% were seen once. Sample: Tregs sorted from blood. These receptors were taken from a female donor with breast cancer. Both conserved end residues are part of each CDR3. Each record gives: J gene, V gene, clone size, CDR3 protein. For some rows the clone size is stated as once, few or many, or as a class when expanded; others skip it.

TRBJ2-1 TRBV9 medium-sized CASSPAPHDNYNEQFF
TRBJ2-1 TRBV11-3 medium-sized CASSLVPVGEQFF
TRBJ1-1 TRBV5-6 many CASSLGANTEAFF
TRBJ2-1 TRBV6-5 large CASSYPGASGSNEQFF
TRBJ2-1 TRBV7-9 . CASSSLGSSYNEQFF
TRBJ2-7 TRBV6-1 medium-sized CASLGTLSYEQYF
TRBJ2-7 TRBV18 . CASSPPISGTYEQYF
TRBJ1-6 TRBV20-1 medium-sized CSAQSGGRSPLHF
TRBJ1-5 TRBV7-8 many CASSLASPQVLRGNQPQHF
TRBJ2-3 TRBV19 many CASRRTGGADTQYF
TRBJ2-5 TRBV7-2 medium-sized CASSLRGPRETQYF
TRBJ2-7 TRBV5-1 few CASSLGPWDRGIYEQYF
TRBJ2-7 TRBV6-1 many CASSDGTGGTYEQYF
TRBJ2-7 TRBV20-1 . CSARGGLPAYEQYF
TRBJ2-7 TRBV24-1 many CATSDLYDEQYF
TRBJ1-1 TRBV3-1 medium-sized CASSPQMNTEAFF
TRBJ2-1 TRBV6-1 many CASSVNTFSYNEQFF
TRBJ1-1 TRBV4-1 . CASGPTGVGTEAFF